Listed below are T cell receptor beta chains from one sample, sequenced in a study of blood T cells in healthy people across ages. TCRdb re-derived calls from the 5' RACE reads in MiXCR, one entry per CDR3 protein. The table has just over 800,000 distinct CDR3 sequences, approximately 59% seen once; the top ten hold about a quarter. The sample comprised blood. The receptors come from a man between 25 and 39 years old in good health. Each CDR3 is given with its conserved first and last residue. D genes are given only for firm matches. Expanded clones are given a class, and other clones once, few, many or no size at all.

d_gene	j_gene	v_gene	abundance	CDR3nt	CDR3aa
TRBD1	TRBJ2-7	TRBV11-2	-	TGTGCCAGCAGCTTGGACAGGGACCACGAGCAGTACTTC	CASSLDRDHEQYF
-	TRBJ2-3	TRBV9	-	TGTGCCAGCAGCGTAGGGGTGCAGGCATACACAGATACGCAGTATTTT	CASSVGVQAYTDTQYF
TRBD2	TRBJ2-7	TRBV3-1	-	TGTGCCAGCAGCCAAACAGCGGGGGTGCCCTACGAGCAGTACTTC	CASSQTAGVPYEQYF
-	TRBJ2-5	TRBV7-2	few	TGTGCCAGCAGCCGACTGGGCAGCGCCTCAGAGACCCAGTACTTC	CASSRLGSASETQYF
-	TRBJ1-2	TRBV9	few	TGTGCCAGCAGGGAAGCAACCGGGGCAGGGGACTATGGCTACACCTTC	CASREATGAGDYGYTF
-	TRBJ1-4	TRBV12-3/TRBV12-4	-	TGTGCCAGCAGGTGGACAGCAACTAATGAAAAACTGTTTTTT	CASRWTATNEKLFF
-	TRBJ2-5	TRBV29-1	-	TGCAGCGAATTGACAGGAGAAGAGACCCAGTACTTC	CSELTGEETQYF
TRBD1	TRBJ2-1	TRBV29-1	-	TGCAGCGGGGACAGGGGAAATGAGCAGTTCTTC	CSGDRGNEQFF
-	TRBJ1-6	TRBV20-1	-	TGCAGTGCTAGAGATCTATGGGCGCATTCACCCCTCCACTTT	CSARDLWAHSPLHF
-	TRBJ2-1	TRBV10-2	-	TGCGCCAGCAGCATACACCGTTACAATGAGCAGTTCTTC	CASSIHRYNEQFF
TRBD2	TRBJ2-3	TRBV5-6	-	TGTGCCAGCAGTACAGGGACTAGCGGGGGGGCCACAGATACGCAGTATTTT	CASSTGTSGGATDTQYF
-	TRBJ1-5	TRBV30	-	TGTGCCTGGAGTGCTCTTGAGGGTCAGCCCCAGCATTTT	CAWSALEGQPQHF
-	TRBJ1-5	TRBV30	-	TGTGCCTGGAGTAAGTTTGTCTCAAGTGTCGGGTTCGGCCAGCCCCAGCATTTT	CAWSKFVSSVGFGQPQHF
TRBD2	TRBJ2-1	TRBV7-2	few	TGTGCCAGCAGCTTATTCACTAGCGGGGCCGGAAATGAGCAGTTCTTC	CASSLFTSGAGNEQFF
-	TRBJ2-5	TRBV27	-	TGTGCCAGCGGCCACAGGGTTGAGACCCAGTACTTC	CASGHRVETQYF
TRBD1	TRBJ2-7	TRBV29-1	-	TGCAGCGCGGAGGGATTCCGGGACAGGGGTAACGAGCAGTACTTC	CSAEGFRDRGNEQYF
-	TRBJ2-6	TRBV11-3	-	TGTGCCAGCAGCCCGCCCGGGTCTGGGGCCAGCGTCCTGACTTTC	CASSPPGSGASVLTF
-	TRBJ1-1	TRBV6-1	few	TGTGCCAGCAGAAGGGGTATGAACACTGAAGCTTTCTTT	CASRRGMNTEAFF
-	TRBJ2-1	TRBV18	-	TGTGCCAGCACCCCAGAGAGCAATGAGCAGTTCTTC	CASTPESNEQFF
TRBD1	TRBJ2-6	TRBV6-2/TRBV6-3	-	TGTGCCAGCAGTTACGCCGGTCACAGGGGAATGACTGGGGCCAACGTCCTGACTTTC	CASSYAGHRGMTGANVLTF
-	TRBJ2-4	TRBV6-2/TRBV6-3	-	TGTGCCAGCAGTGAGGACCGGGAGGCCAAAAACATTCAGTACTTC	CASSEDREAKNIQYF
-	TRBJ1-4	TRBV7-2	-	TGTGCCAGCAGCTTAGCGGGGACTGGAACTAATGAAAAACTGTTTTTT	CASSLAGTGTNEKLFF
-	TRBJ2-7	TRBV29-1	few	TGCAGCGTTTCACAACAGAGCTCCTACGAGCAGTACTTC	CSVSQQSSYEQYF
TRBD2	TRBJ2-1	TRBV29-1	-	TGCAGCGTTGTAGTGACTAGCGGGGGGCATGAGCAGTTCTTC	CSVVVTSGGHEQFF
TRBD1	TRBJ1-2	TRBV4-2	-	TGTGCCAGCAGCCAACCGGGACAGGGAATACATGGCTACACCTTC	CASSQPGQGIHGYTF
TRBD1	TRBJ2-5	TRBV10-3	-	TGTGCCATCAGGCCGACAGGGTCGGGAGAGACCCAGTACTTC	CAIRPTGSGETQYF
TRBD1	TRBJ2-1	TRBV29-1	-	TGCAGCGTTGAAGTCGACAGGGGGGCCGAGACCCAGTTCTTC	CSVEVDRGAETQFF
-	TRBJ2-5	TRBV29-1	-	TGCAGCGTAGGAGAGCAAGAGACCCAGTACTTC	CSVGEQETQYF
TRBD2	TRBJ2-7	TRBV4-3	few	TGCGCCAGCAGCCAAGAGGAGGCGGGGGGGCTGTACGAGCAGTACTTC	CASSQEEAGGLYEQYF